The present T cell receptor beta chain was sequenced within a study of CD8 T cells in ankylosing spondylitis. The study, taken as a whole, reports: Matched ankylosing spondylitis synovial fluid reportedly showed significant enrichment of disease-linked clones. Several highly homologous variants made up a TCR beta motif, and this motif appeared characteristic of ankylosing spondylitis blood. In the blood and synovial fluid of reactive arthritis, some motif variants had been previously reported.

In TCRdb, the 5' RACE reads were re-called with MiXCR into one record per CDR3 protein. The sample holds 100,000 to 150,000 distinct CDR3 sequences, roughly 18% seen once. V lost 0 bases, J lost 3 bases, and 3 bases lay in between. Germline CDR1 is SGDLS and CDR2 is YYNGEE. The CDR3 covers 13 residues. About this clonotype itself: Its antigen is currently unknown.

This clonotype originated in a male donor with ankylosing spondylitis. V gene TRBV9 combines with J gene TRBJ2-2; D uncertain. The sequencing input was blood, either unsorted or a sorted T cell fraction (not recorded which). The CDR3 protein is CASSVGDTGELFF. The CDR3 nucleotides are TGTGCCAGCAGCGTAGGAGACACCGGGGAGCTGTTTTTT.